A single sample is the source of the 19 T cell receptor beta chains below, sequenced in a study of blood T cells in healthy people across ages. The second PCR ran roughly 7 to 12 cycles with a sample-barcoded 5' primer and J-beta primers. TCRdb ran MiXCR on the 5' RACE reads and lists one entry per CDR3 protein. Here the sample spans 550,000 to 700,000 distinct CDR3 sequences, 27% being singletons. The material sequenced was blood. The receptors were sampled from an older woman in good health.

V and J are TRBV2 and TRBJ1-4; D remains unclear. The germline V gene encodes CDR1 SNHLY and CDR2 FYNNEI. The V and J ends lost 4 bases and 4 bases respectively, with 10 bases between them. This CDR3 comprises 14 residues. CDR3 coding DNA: TGTGCCAGCAGTGGGGCGGGATTTAATGAAAAACTGTTTTTT. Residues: CASSGAGFNEKLFF.

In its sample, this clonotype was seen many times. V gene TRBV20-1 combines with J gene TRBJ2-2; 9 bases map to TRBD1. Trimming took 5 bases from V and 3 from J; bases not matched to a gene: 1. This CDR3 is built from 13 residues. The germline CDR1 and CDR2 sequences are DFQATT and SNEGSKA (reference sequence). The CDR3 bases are TGCAGTGCTTGGACAGGGGACACCGGGGAGCTGTTTTTT. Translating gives CSAWTGDTGELFF.

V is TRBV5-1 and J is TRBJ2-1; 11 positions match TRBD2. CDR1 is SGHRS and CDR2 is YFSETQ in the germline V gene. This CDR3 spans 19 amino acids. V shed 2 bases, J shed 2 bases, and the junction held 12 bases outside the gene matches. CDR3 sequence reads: CASSFRISGGAGPYNEQFF. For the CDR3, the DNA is TGCGCCAGCAGCTTTAGGATTAGCGGGGGGGCCGGGCCCTACAATGAGCAGTTCTTC.

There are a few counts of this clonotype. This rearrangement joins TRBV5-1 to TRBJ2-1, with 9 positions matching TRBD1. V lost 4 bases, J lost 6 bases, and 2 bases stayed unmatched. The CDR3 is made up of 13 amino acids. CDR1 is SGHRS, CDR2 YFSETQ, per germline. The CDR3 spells CASSNRGPNEQFF. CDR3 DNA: TGCGCCAGCAGCAACAGGGGGCCCAATGAGCAGTTCTTC.

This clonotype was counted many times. This CDR3 reads CASSLGVGELFF. The CDR3 DNA is TGTGCCAGCAGCTTAGGTGTCGGGGAGCTGTTTTTT. The chain is built from TRBV7-8 and TRBJ2-2, with unresolved D. Trimming stripped 1 base from V and 7 bases from J, with 4 bases between. The length of the CDR3 is 12 residues. Germline CDR1 reads SGHVS; CDR2 reads FQNEAQ.

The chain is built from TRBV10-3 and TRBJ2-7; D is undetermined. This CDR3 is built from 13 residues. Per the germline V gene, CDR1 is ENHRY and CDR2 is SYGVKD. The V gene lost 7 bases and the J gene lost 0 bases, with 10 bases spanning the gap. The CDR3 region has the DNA TGTGCCATCAAAGGGCACCGCTCCTACGAGCAGTACTTC. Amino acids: CAIKGHRSYEQYF.

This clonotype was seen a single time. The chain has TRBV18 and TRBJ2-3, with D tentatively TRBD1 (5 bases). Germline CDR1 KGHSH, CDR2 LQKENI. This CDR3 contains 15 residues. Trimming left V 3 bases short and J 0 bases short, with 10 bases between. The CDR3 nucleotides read TGTGCCAGCTCACCTACACAGGCTAGCACAGATACGCAGTATTTT. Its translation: CASSPTQASTDTQYF.

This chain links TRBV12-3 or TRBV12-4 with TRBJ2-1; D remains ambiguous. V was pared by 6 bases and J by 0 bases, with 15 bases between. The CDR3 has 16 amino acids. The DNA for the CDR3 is TGTGCCAGCAGCATGCCGTCGGGCTCCTCCTACAATGAGCAGTTCTTC. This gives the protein CASSMPSGSSYNEQFF.

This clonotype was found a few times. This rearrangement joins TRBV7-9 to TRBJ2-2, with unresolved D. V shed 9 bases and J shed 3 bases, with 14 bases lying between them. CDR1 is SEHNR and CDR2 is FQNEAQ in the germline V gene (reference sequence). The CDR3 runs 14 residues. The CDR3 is CASSQVLDTGELFF. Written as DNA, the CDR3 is TGTGCCAGTAGCCAAGTACTCGACACCGGGGAGCTGTTTTTT.

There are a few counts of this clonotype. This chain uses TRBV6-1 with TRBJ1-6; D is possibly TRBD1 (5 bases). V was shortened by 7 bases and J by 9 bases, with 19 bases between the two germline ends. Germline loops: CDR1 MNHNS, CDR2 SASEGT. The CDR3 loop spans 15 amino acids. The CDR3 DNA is TGTGCCAGCATCGAAGGAGGGGAATCGAGTTCACCCCTCCACTTT. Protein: CASIEGGESSSPLHF.

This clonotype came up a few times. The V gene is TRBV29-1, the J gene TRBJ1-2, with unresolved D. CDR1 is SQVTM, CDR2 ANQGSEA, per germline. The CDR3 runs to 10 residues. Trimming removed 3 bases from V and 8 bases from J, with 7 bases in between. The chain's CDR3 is CSVDLEGYTF. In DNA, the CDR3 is TGCAGCGTTGACCTTGAGGGCTACACCTTC. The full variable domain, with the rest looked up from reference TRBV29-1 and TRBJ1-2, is SAVISQKPSRDICQRGTSLTIQCQVDSQVTMMFWYRQQPGQSLTLIATANQGSEATYESGFVIDKFPISRPNLTFSTLTVSNMSPEDSSIYLCSVDLEGYTFGSGTRLTVV.

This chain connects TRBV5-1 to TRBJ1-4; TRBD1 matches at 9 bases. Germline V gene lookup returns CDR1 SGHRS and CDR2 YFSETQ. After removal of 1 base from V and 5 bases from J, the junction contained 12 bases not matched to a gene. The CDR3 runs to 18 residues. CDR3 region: CASSLFSGVGTGNEKLFF. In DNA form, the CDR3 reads TGCGCCAGCAGCTTGTTTTCCGGCGTCGGGACAGGGAATGAAAAACTGTTTTTT.

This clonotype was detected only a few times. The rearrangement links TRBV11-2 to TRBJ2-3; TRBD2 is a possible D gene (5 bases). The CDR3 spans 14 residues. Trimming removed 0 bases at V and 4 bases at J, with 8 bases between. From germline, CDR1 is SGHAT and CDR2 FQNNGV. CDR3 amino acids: CASSLDAGSDTQYF. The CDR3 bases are TGTGCCAGCAGCTTAGATGCGGGCTCAGATACGCAGTATTTT.

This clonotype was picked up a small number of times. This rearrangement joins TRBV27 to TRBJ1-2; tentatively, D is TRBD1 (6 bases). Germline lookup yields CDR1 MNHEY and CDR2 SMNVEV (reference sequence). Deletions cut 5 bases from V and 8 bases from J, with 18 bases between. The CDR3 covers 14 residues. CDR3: CASSPDIGTRGYTF. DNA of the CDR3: TGTGCCAGCAGTCCCGACATCGGGACACGAGGCTACACCTTC.

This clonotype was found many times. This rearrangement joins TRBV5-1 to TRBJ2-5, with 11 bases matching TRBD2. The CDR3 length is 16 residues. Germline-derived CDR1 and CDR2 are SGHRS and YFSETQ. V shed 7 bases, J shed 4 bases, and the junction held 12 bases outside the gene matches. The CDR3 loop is CASGRLAGFLSETQYF. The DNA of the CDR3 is TGCGCCAGCGGACGACTAGCGGGGTTTTTATCAGAGACCCAGTACTTC.

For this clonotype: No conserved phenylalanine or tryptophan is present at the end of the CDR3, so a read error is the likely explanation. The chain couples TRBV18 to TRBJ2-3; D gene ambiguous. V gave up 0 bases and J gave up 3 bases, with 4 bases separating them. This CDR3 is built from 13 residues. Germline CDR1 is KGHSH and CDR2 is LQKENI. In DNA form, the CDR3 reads TGTGCCAGCTCACCACCAGCGACAGATACGCAGTATCTT. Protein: CASSPPATDTQYL.

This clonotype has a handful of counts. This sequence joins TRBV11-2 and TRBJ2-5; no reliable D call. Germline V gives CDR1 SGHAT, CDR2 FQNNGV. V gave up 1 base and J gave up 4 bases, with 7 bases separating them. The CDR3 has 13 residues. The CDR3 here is CASSLVVRETQYF. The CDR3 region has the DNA TGTGCCAGCAGCTTAGTCGTTCGAGAGACCCAGTACTTC. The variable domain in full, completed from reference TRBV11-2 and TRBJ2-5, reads EAGVAQSPRYKIIEKRQSVAFWCNPISGHATLYWYQQILGQGPKLLIQFQNNGVVDDSQLPKDRFSAERLKGVDSTLKIQPAKLEDSAVYLCASSLVVRETQYFGPGTRLLVL.

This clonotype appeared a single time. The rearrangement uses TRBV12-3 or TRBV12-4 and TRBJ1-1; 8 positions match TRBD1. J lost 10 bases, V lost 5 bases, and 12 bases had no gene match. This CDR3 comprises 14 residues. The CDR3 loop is CASSTGQVSLGAFF. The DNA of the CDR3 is TGTGCCAGCAGTACGGGACAGGTGTCCCTTGGAGCTTTCTTT.

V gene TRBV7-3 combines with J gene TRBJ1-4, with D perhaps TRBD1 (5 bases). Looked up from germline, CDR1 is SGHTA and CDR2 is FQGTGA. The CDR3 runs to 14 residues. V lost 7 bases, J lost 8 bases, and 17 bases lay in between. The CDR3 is CASTAKGTGEKLFF. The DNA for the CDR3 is TGTGCCAGCACCGCCAAGGGGACGGGGGAAAAACTGTTTTTT.